This TCR beta chain comes out of a study of blood T cell repertoires in COVID-19. Looking at the study overall: Sources were T cells, B-cell-depleted T cells, or PBMCs; the material itself was cDNA or gDNA.

Assignments of participants to cohorts depended upon their own reported clinical history. In the original analysis: Amplification with reference gene primers provided the estimates of nucleated cell counts. The assay was immunoSEQ multiplex PCR, and TCRdb's table has in-frame clones only and misses some. D and trimming were read from the DNA, whereas the V and J calls and clone size are those reported in that table. This repertoire shows 150,000 to 190,000 clones, about 86% found once; its top ten account for around 7%. The receptor comes from a man over 45 who had recovered from COVID-19. Material for sequencing was PBMCs or T cells enriched from blood (not recorded which).

CDR3 DNA: TGTGCCAGCACCTCCTCGACTAGCGGGGGGCAAGAGACCCAGTACTTC. Encoded protein: CASTSSTSGGQETQYF. The chain is built from TRBV27 and TRBJ2-5; 13 bases agree with TRBD2. CDR1 is MNHEY and CDR2 is SMNVEV in the germline V gene (reference sequence). The CDR3 runs 16 residues. V trimming: 7 bases; J trimming: 2 bases; junction bases outside the gene matches: 7.